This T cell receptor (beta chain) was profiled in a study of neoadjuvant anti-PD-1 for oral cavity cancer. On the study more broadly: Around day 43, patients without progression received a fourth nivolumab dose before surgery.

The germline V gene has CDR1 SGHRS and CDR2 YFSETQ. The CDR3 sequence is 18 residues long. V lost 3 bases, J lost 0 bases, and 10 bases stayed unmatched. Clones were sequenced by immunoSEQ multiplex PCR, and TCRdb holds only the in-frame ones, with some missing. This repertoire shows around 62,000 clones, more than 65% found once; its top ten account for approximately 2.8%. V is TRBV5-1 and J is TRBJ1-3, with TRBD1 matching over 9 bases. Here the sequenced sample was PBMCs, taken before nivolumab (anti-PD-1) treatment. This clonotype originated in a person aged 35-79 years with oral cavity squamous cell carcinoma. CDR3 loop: CASSSTPGQGSSGNTIYF. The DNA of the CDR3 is TGCGCCAGCAGCTCCACACCGGGACAGGGTTCCTCTGGAAACACCATATATTTT.